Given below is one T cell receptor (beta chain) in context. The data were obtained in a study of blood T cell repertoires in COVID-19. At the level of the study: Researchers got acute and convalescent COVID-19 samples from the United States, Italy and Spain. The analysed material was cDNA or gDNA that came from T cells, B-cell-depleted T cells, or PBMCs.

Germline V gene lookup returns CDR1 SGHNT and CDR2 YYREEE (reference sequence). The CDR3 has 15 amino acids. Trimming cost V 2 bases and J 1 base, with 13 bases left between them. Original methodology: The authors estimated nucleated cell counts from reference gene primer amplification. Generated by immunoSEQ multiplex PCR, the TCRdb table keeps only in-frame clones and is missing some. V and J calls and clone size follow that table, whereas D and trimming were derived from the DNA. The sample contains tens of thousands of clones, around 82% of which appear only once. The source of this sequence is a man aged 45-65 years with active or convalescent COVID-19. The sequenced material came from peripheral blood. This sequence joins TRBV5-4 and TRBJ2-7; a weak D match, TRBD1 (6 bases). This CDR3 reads CASSFLGATSYEQYF. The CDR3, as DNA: TGTGCCAGCAGCTTCCTGGGGGCCACGTCCTACGAGCAGTACTTC.